This T cell receptor (beta chain) is drawn from a study of blood T cell repertoires in COVID-19 (dated by TCRdb to about 2020). For the wider study: Samples covering the acute and convalescent phases of COVID-19 were provided by collaborators in the United States, Italy and Spain. Where available, HLA class I and class II types were taken from metadata supplied by the sample provider and were not determined by assay-based typing. Nearly every sample came with metadata listing a de-identified subject ID, COVID-19 status, age in years and sex. Samples were obtained from the ongoing ImmuneRACE study (first 160 participants) and from some 1,300 subjects provided by 6 global collaborators. Deeply sampled blood TCRbeta repertoires from subjects exposed to, actively infected with, or recovered from COVID-19 were included in the dataset. A freely available public database, intended as a resource for researchers studying the immune response to SARS-CoV-2, is where the repertoires were released. The material from the prospective study consisted of cDNA or gDNA derived from T cells, B-cell-depleted T cells, or PBMCs. Findings and caveats that apply to the study as a whole: How much clinical and demographic metadata was included differed by source and by participant, and the metadata was provided uncurated.

Comment on this clone: Its antigen has not been determined. Base qualities are not provided; no much larger clone lies one nucleotide away.

In the prospective study, participants were about 18 to 95 years old, resided in 20 to 30 geographic areas of the United States, and were enrolled through a virtual design. To assign participants to cohorts, the prospective study relied on clinical history that participants themselves reported in a screening survey and a study questionnaire. Recovered participants in ImmuneRACE Cohort 3 were defined by two consecutive negative NP/OP PCR tests, clearance by a healthcare professional, or resolution of symptoms. In the prospective study, mobile phlebotomists collected whole blood, serum and a nasopharyngeal or oropharyngeal swab from each participant. Prospective study participants could optionally give additional blood draws and questionnaires over a roughly 2-month period. Blood samples from the prospective study were shipped frozen or at room temperature prior to DNA extraction. CDR1 and CDR2 are drawn from the germline V gene: MDHEN, SYDVKM. The CDR3, cysteine through phenylalanine, is 13 amino acids long. Left in the record is the CDR3 DNA by itself, 39 bases read in frame from the first base.

TCRbeta CDR3 regions were amplified from genomic DNA by means of the immunoSEQ Assay, a bias-controlled multiplex PCR. On the study's bioinformatics: The number of nucleated cells in each sample was estimated from the amplification of reference gene primers within the assay. To quantify the absolute abundance of each unique TCRbeta CDR3 rearrangement, sequence reads were collapsed and filtered. Productive Simpson clonality was computed per sample as the square root of Simpson's diversity index over productive rearrangements. The source is immuneACCESS, and TCRdb retained only in-frame sequences with V and J called. Part of the clones is not carried over; for the studies checked, unresolved V genes explain less than half of this, and the remainder is unexplained. V and J calls and clone size are those listed in that table; D and trimming were worked out from the DNA. Here the sample has roughly 200,000 clones; around four fifths occur a single time. Around 9.2% of the sample lies in the top ten.

The source material was PBMCs or T cells enriched from blood (not recorded which). The receptor chain draws on TRBV28 and TRBJ1-2, with no confidently assigned D gene. This clonotype originated in a man aged 40-55 years who had recovered from COVID-19. The CDR3 is CGVLTPPNYGYTF. The bases are TGTGGCGTCCTAACGCCCCCTAACTATGGCTACACCTTC.